Shown below are 20 T cell receptor beta chains from a single sample sequenced in a study of low-dose radiotherapy and immunotherapy resistance in tumors. First-strand cDNA relied on TRAV- and TRBV-specific primers spanning alpha and beta chains. The authors ran 15 to 25 PCR cycles to amplify TCRs with a constant-region primer and V-primer adapter. TCRdb reprocessed the reads via MiXCR and lists one record per CDR3 protein. The sample includes more than 15,000 distinct CDR3 sequences, 70% to 80% seen only once; the top ten take about 6%. The receptors stem from a human donor with advanced metastatic prostate, ovarian, gallbladder or colorectal cancer (not recorded which). This table probably holds off-target reads from a library built for another chain.

This clonotype was detected once. V is TRBV28 and J is TRBJ1-3; D gene unclear. The CDR3 sequence is 14 residues long. Deletions cut 6 bases from V and 0 bases from J, with 9 bases between. Looked up from germline, CDR1 is MDHEN and CDR2 is SYDVKM. CDR3 DNA: TGTGCCAGCAGCGCGACTGACTCTGGAAACACCATATATTTT. This gives the protein CASSATDSGNTIYF.

This clonotype was observed a single time. The chain couples TRBV13 to TRBJ1-1; D may be TRBD1 (5 bases). Trimming left V 6 bases short and J 1 base short, with 12 bases between. Germline V gene data show CDR1 as PRHDT and CDR2 as FYEKMQ (reference sequence). The CDR3 covers 14 residues. CDR3 in DNA: TGTGCCAGCAGATCCACTGGGGGGAACACTGAAGCTTTCTTT. Translation: CASRSTGGNTEAFF.

The V gene is TRBV5-4, the J gene TRBJ2-5, with D tentatively TRBD1 (5 bases). The CDR3 is 13 residues long. Between the trimmed V and J ends, which lost 1 base and 5 bases, there was a span of 9 bases. CDR1 is SGHNT, CDR2 YYREEE, per germline (reference sequence). The CDR3 protein is CASSLYQGETQYF. CDR3 nucleotides: TGTGCCAGCAGCTTGTATCAGGGTGAGACCCAGTACTTC.

This chain uses TRBV20-1 with TRBJ2-7, with 9 bases that match TRBD1. The CDR3 is made up of 14 amino acids. The germline V gene encodes CDR1 DFQATT and CDR2 SNEGSKA (reference sequence). V shed 6 bases, J shed 2 bases, and the junction held 8 bases outside the gene matches. The CDR3 DNA is TGCAGTGCCAGACGTGGGACAGGGACCTACGAGCAGTACTTC. It codes for CSARRGTGTYEQYF.

The chain has TRBV7-2 and TRBJ2-4, with D unresolved. Germline CDR1 and CDR2: SGHTA and FQGNSA. The CDR3 loop spans 12 amino acids. V was pared by 1 base and J by 9 bases, with 7 bases between. This CDR3 is CASSLGVGIQYF. CDR3 DNA sequence: TGTGCCAGCAGCTTAGGGGTGGGCATTCAGTACTTC.

The rearrangement joins TRBV12-3 or TRBV12-4 to TRBJ1-1; D call uncertain. The CDR3 consists of 13 residues. V was trimmed by 3 bases and J by 0 bases, leaving 5 bases between them. The CDR3 spells CASSFELNTEAFF. For the CDR3, the DNA is TGTGCCAGCAGTTTTGAATTGAACACTGAAGCTTTCTTT.

The chain carries TRBV21-1 and TRBJ2-5. TRBV21-1 is listed as a pseudogene. CDR3 length: 16 residues. The CDR3 reads CASSKYQPIYQETQYF. DNA of the CDR3: TGTGCCAGCAGCAAATATCAGCCTATCTATCAAGAGACCCAGTACTTC.

Only one count was recorded for this clonotype. The chain is built from TRBV28 and TRBJ2-7; D call uncertain. Germline assignment: CDR1 MDHEN and CDR2 SYDVKM. V was clipped by 2 bases and J by 2 bases, with 7 bases between them. This CDR3 region has 13 residues. The chain's CDR3 is CASSLAGPYEQYF. The CDR3 DNA sequence: TGTGCCAGCAGTTTAGCAGGTCCCTACGAGCAGTACTTC. Full variable domain (remainder filled in from reference TRBV28 and TRBJ2-7): DVKVTQSSRYLVKRTGEKVFLECVQDMDHENMFWYRQDPGLGLRLIYFSYDVKMKEKGDIPEGYSVSREKKERFSLILESASTNQTSMYLCASSLAGPYEQYFGPGTRLTVT.

This chain joins TRBV6-2 or TRBV6-3 and TRBJ1-2; no firm D call. Between the trimmed V and J ends, which lost 5 bases and 4 bases, there was a span of 14 bases. The CDR3 is made up of 14 amino acids. Germline V CDR1 and CDR2: MNHEY, SVGEGT. CDR3 sequence reads: CASSLSGRTYGYTF. The CDR3 coding sequence is TGTGCCAGCAGTCTTTCGGGCAGGACCTATGGCTACACCTTC.

This clonotype appeared a single time. V is TRBV20-1 and J is TRBJ2-3, with a weak D call TRBD1 (5 bases). Deletions cut 3 bases from V and 7 bases from J, with 20 bases between. The CDR3 is made up of 15 amino acids. Germline CDR1 is DFQATT and CDR2 is SNEGSKA (reference sequence). DNA for the CDR3: TGCAGTGCTAGTTCCCCTCGCGGCAGGGAAAATACGCAGTATTTT. It specifies CSASSPRGRENTQYF.

The gene calls are TRBV28 and TRBJ1-5; D perhaps matches TRBD1 (6 bases). The CDR3 extends over 17 amino acids. Germline assignment: CDR1 MDHEN and CDR2 SYDVKM. With 3 bases removed from V and 0 bases from J, the gap between germline ends came to 15 bases. CDR3 nucleotides: TGTGCCAGCAGTTTCGTTGGGGGGGCCATTAGCAATCAGCCCCAGCATTTT. It encodes CASSFVGGAISNQPQHF. The whole variable domain, remainder taken from reference TRBV28 and TRBJ1-5, is DVKVTQSSRYLVKRTGEKVFLECVQDMDHENMFWYRQDPGLGLRLIYFSYDVKMKEKGDIPEGYSVSREKKERFSLILESASTNQTSMYLCASSFVGGAISNQPQHFGDGTRLSIL.

V is TRBV19 and J is TRBJ1-5, with TRBD1 matching 8 bases. J gave up 6 bases and V 9 bases, and 10 bases lay outside the gene matches. CDR1 and CDR2 (germline): LNHDA, SQIVND (reference sequence). The CDR3 totals 14 residues. The CDR3 is CASQRTGLIQPQHF. CDR3 nucleotide sequence: TGTGCCAGCCAACGGACAGGGCTGATTCAGCCCCAGCATTTT.

This clonotype has more than one count but fewer than ten. The genes are TRBV28 and TRBJ2-5; unclear D gene. The V gene lost 6 bases and the J gene lost 4 bases, with 9 bases spanning the gap. CDR1 and CDR2 from the germline V gene are MDHEN and SYDVKM. This CDR3 is 12 amino acids long. The DNA of the CDR3 is TGTGCCAGCAGACAGCGCGGAGAGACCCAGTACTTC. Residues: CASRQRGETQYF.

The chain is built from TRBV5-1 and TRBJ2-1; D is tentatively TRBD1 or TRBD2 (5 bases each). The CDR3 contains 15 residues. Trimming took 5 bases from V and 6 from J, leaving 18 bases between them. CDR1 is SGHRS and CDR2 is YFSETQ in the germline V gene. The CDR3 DNA sequence: TGCGCCAGCAGTGGGGGAACTACAGTGTCCAATGAGCAGTTCTTC. Residues: CASSGGTTVSNEQFF.

This clonotype was found a few times. V is TRBV5-1 and J is TRBJ1-5; no clear D. Per germline, CDR1 SGHRS and CDR2 YFSETQ. The CDR3 is 15 residues long. Trimming shortened V by 0 bases and J by 0 bases, and 7 bases separated the two germline ends. The CDR3 nucleotides read TGCGCCAGCAGCTTGGTTCCAGATAGCAATCAGCCCCAGCATTTT. Its protein product is CASSLVPDSNQPQHF.

The V gene is TRBV20-1, the J gene TRBJ2-4; TRBD2 might be the D (6 bases). Trimming cost V 0 bases and J 1 base, with 16 bases left between them. CDR1 and CDR2 (germline): DFQATT, SNEGSKA (reference sequence). The CDR3 loop spans 17 amino acids. CDR3 DNA: TGCAGTGCTAGAGATCAGGGACGGGGGTGGGCCAAAAACATTCAGTACTTC. Translation gives CSARDQGRGWAKNIQYF.

This clonotype has more than one count but fewer than ten. The chain recombines TRBV6-2 or TRBV6-3 with TRBJ1-1, with 9 bases identical to TRBD1. V lost 6 bases, J lost 2 bases, and 10 bases stayed unmatched. The germline CDR1 and CDR2 sequences are MNHEY and SVGEGT. CDR3 length: 16 amino acids. For the CDR3, the DNA is TGTGCCAGCAGGCCCGGGACAGGGAGATCCAACACTGAAGCTTTCTTT. This codes for CASRPGTGRSNTEAFF.

The chain has TRBV5-1 and TRBJ1-2; D gene ambiguous. The germline V and J ends were trimmed by 1 base and 2 bases, with 6 bases remaining between them. CDR1 SGHRS and CDR2 YFSETQ come from the germline V gene. CDR3 length: 13 amino acids. CDR3 nucleotides: TGCGCCAGCAGCTTGAACGAAAACTATGGCTACACCTTC. Encoded protein: CASSLNENYGYTF.

The chain carries TRBV7-2 and TRBJ2-1, with D maybe TRBD2 (6 bases). The V and J ends lost 4 bases and 10 bases respectively, with 17 bases between them. From germline, CDR1 is SGHTA and CDR2 FQGNSA. The CDR3 loop spans 14 amino acids. The CDR3 coding sequence is TGTGCCAGCAGCTCCCCGGGACTTAGAAGAGAGCAGTTCTTC. This translates into CASSSPGLRREQFF.

There are a few counts of this clonotype. V usage is TRBV27 and J usage is TRBJ2-7; no firm D call. Trimming cost V 3 bases and J 6 bases, with 12 bases left between them. This CDR3 has 13 residues. The V gene's germline CDR1 is MNHEY and CDR2 SMNVEV (reference sequence). The CDR3 DNA reads as TGTGCCAGCAGTTTCACGGTCGCAGCCGAGCAGTACTTC. Translating gives CASSFTVAAEQYF.